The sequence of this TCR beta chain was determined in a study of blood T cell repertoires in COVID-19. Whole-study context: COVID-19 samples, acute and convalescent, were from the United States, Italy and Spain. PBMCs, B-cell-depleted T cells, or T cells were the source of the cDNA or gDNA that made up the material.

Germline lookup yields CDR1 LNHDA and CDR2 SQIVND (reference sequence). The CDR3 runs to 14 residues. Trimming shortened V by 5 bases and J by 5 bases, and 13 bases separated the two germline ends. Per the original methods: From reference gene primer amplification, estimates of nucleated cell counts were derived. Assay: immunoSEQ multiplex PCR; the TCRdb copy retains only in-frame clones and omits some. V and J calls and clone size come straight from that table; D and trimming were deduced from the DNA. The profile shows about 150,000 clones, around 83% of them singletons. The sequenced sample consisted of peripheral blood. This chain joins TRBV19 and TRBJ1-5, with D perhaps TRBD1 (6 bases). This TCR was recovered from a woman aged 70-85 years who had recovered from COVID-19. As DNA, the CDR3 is TGTGCCAGTAGTTATTCGGGGGGCGATCAGCCCCAGCATTTT. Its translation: CASSYSGGDQPQHF.